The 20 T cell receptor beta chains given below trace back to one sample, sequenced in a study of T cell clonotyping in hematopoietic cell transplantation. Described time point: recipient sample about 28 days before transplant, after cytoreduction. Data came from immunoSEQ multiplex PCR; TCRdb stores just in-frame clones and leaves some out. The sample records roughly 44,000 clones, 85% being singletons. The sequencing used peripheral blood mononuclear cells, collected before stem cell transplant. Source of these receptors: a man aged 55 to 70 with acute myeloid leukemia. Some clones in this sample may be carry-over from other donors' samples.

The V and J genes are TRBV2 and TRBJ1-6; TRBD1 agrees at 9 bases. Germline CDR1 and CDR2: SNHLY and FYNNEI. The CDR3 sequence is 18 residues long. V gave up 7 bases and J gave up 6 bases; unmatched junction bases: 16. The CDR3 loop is CASTTDRGQLLVNSPLHF. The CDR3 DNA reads TGTGCCAGCACCACGGACAGGGGTCAACTTTTGGTTAATTCACCCCTCCACTTT.

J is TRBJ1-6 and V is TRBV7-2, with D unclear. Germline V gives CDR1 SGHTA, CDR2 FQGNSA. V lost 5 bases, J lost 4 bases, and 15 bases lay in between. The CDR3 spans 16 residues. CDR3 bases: TGTGCCAGCAGCCCACAGCCAACGGGATATAATTCACCCCTCCACTTT. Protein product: CASSPQPTGYNSPLHF.

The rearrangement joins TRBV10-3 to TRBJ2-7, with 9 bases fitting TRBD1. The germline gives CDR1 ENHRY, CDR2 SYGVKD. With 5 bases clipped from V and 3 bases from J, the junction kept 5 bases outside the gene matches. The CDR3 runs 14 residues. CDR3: CAISPRTGVYEQYF. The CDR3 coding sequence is TGTGCCATCAGTCCGCGGACAGGGGTCTACGAGCAGTACTTC.

The chain's CDR3 is CASLRQSTFNQPQHF. The CDR3 nucleotides read TGTGCCAGCCTCCGCCAGAGCACTTTCAATCAGCCCCAGCATTTT. V gene TRBV6-1 combines with J gene TRBJ1-5, with D unclear. V lost 8 bases, J lost 3 bases, and 17 bases lay in between. The germline V gene has CDR1 MNHNS and CDR2 SASEGT. The CDR3 is 15 residues long.

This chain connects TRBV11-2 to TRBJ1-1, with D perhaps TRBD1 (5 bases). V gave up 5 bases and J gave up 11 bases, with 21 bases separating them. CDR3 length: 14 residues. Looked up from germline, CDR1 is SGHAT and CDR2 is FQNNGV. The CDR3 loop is CASSPERGGRQAFF. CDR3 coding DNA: TGTGCCAGCAGCCCAGAACGGGGGGGACGTCAGGCTTTCTTT.

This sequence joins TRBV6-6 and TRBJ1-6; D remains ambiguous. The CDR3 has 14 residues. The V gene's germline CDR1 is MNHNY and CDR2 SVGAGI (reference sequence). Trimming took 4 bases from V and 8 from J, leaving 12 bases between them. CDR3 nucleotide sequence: TGTGCCAGCAGTTTCCCGCGGACGCATTCACCCCTCCACTTT. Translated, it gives CASSFPRTHSPLHF.

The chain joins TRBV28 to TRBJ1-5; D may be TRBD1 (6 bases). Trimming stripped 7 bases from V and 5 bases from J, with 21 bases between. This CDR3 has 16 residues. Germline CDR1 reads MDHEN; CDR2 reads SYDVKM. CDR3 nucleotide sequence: TGTGCCAGCACCGTCCTTCGACAGGACGACTATCAGCCCCAGCATTTT. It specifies CASTVLRQDDYQPQHF.

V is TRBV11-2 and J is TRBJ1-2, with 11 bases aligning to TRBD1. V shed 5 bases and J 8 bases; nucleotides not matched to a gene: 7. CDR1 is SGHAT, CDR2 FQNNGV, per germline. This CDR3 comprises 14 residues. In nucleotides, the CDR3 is TGTGCCAGCAGCCGGACAGGGGGCCCGTTGGGCTACACCTTC. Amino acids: CASSRTGGPLGYTF.

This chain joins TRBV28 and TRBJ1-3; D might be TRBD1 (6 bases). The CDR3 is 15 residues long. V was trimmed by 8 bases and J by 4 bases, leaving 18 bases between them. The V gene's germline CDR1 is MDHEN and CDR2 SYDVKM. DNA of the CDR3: TGTGCCAGCGGAGCAGGGGTGGTGTCGGGAAACACCATATATTTT. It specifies CASGAGVVSGNTIYF. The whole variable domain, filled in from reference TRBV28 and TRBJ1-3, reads DVKVTQSSRYLVKRTGEKVFLECVQDMDHENMFWYRQDPGLGLRLIYFSYDVKMKEKGDIPEGYSVSREKKERFSLILESASTNQTSMYLCASGAGVVSGNTIYFGEGSWLTVV.

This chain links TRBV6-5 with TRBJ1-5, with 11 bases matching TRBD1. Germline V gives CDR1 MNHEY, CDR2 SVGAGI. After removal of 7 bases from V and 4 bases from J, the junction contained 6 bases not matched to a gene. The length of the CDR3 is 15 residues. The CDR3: CASNSGTGGNQPQHF. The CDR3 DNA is TGTGCCAGCAATTCCGGGACAGGGGGAAATCAGCCCCAGCATTTT.

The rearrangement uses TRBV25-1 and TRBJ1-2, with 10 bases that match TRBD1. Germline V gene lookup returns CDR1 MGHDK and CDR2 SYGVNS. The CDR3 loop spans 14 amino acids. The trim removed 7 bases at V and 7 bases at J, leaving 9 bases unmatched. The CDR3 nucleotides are TGTGCCAGCAATAAGGGGGGACAGGGGTTTGGCTACACCTTC. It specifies CASNKGGQGFGYTF.

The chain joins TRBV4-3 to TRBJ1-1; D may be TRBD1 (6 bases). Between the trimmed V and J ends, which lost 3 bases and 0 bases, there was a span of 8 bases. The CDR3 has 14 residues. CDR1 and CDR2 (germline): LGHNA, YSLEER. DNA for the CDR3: TGCGCCAGCAGCCACGGACAGATGAACACTGAAGCTTTCTTT. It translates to CASSHGQMNTEAFF.

The CDR3 region has the DNA TGTGCCAGCAGAACGACTAGCGGGGGTGCGAATACACCCAGCTCCTACGAGCAGTACTTC. It yields the protein CASRTTSGGANTPSSYEQYF. V is TRBV2 and J is TRBJ2-7; TRBD2 aligns across 12 bases. The CDR3 consists of 20 residues. Germline-derived CDR1 and CDR2 are SNHLY and FYNNEI. V dropped 6 bases and J dropped 0; count of bases not matched to a gene: 18.

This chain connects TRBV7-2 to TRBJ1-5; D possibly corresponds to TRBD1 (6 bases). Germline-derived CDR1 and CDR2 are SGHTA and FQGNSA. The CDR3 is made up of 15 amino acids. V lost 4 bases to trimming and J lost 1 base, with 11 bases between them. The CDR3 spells CASSYRVESNQPQHF. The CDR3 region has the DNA TGTGCCAGCAGCTACAGGGTTGAAAGCAATCAGCCCCAGCATTTT.

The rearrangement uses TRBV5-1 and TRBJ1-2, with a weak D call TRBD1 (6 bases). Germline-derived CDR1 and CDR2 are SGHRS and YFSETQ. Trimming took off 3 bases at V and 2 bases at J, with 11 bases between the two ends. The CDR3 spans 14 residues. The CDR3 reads CASSYSGTNYGYTF. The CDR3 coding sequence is TGCGCCAGCAGCTATTCCGGGACAAACTATGGCTACACCTTC.

This CDR3 is CASSLASETYEQYF. The CDR3 DNA is TGCGCCAGCAGCTTGGCCTCCGAGACCTACGAGCAGTACTTC. V gene TRBV5-1 combines with J gene TRBJ2-7; D call uncertain. CDR1 and CDR2 (germline): SGHRS, YFSETQ. This CDR3 has 14 amino acids. The V gene lost 0 bases and the J gene lost 2 bases, with 9 bases spanning the gap.

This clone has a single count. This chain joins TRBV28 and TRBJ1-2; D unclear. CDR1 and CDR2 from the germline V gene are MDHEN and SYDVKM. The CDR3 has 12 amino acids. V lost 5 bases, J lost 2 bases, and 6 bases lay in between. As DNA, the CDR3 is TGTGCCAGCAGTCGACGGAACTATGGCTACACCTTC. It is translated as CASSRRNYGYTF.

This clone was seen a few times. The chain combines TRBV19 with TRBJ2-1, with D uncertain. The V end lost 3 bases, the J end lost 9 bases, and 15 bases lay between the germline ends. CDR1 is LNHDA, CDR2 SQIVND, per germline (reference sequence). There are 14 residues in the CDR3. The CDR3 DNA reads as TGTGCCAGTAGTATTGCTAGTCCGCGCACTGAGCAGTTCTTC. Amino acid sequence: CASSIASPRTEQFF.

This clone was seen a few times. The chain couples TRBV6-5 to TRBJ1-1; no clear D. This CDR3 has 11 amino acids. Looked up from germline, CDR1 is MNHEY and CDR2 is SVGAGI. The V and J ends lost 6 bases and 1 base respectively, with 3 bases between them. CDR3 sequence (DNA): TGTGCCAGCAGAGAGAACACTGAAGCTTTCTTT. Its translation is CASRENTEAFF.

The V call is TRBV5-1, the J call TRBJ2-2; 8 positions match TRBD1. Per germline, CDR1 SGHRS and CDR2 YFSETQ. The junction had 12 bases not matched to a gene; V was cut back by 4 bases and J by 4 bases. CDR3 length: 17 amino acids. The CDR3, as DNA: TGCGCCAGCAGCAGCCCCGGGGCAGGGGGCTTCACCGGGGAGCTGTTTTTT. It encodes CASSSPGAGGFTGELFF.